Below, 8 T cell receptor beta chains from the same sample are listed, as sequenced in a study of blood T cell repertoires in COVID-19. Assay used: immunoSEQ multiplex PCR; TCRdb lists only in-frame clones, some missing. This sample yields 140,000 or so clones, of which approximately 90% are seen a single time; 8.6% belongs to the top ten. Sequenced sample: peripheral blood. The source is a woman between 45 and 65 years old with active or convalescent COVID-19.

The CDR3 reads CASSFQTGYSETQYF. As DNA, the CDR3 is TGTGCCAGCAGCTTCCAGACAGGGTACTCGGAGACCCAGTACTTC. V usage is TRBV7-2 and J usage is TRBJ2-5; TRBD1 agrees at 7 bases. CDR1 SGHTA and CDR2 FQGNSA come from the germline V gene. The CDR3 length is 15 residues. V trimming: 3 bases; J trimming: 5 bases; junction bases outside the gene matches: 9. The full variable domain, rest sourced from reference TRBV7-2 and TRBJ2-5, is GAGVSQSPSNKVTEKGKDVELRCDPISGHTALYWYRQSLGQGLEFLIYFQGNSAPDKSGLPSDRFSAERTGGSVSTLTIQRTQQEDSAVYLCASSFQTGYSETQYFGPGTRLLVL.

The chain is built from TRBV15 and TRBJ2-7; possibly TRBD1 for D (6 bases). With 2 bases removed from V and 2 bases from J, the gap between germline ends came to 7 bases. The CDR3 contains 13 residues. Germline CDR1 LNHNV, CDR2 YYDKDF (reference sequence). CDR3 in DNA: TGTGCCACCAGCAGACGACAGGCCTACGAGCAGTACTTC. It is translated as CATSRRQAYEQYF.

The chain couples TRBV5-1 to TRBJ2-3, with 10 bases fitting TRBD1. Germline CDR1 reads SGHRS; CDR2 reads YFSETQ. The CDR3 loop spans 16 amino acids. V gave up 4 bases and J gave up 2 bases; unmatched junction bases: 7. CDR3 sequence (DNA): TGCGCCAGCAGCCCAGGGGACAGGGGTTTCACAGATACGCAGTATTTT. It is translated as CASSPGDRGFTDTQYF.

This chain's CDR3 is CASSYSADRGYSNQPQHF. Here the CDR3 DNA reads TGTGCCAGCAGTTACTCAGCCGACAGGGGCTATAGCAATCAGCCCCAGCATTTT. This chain uses TRBV6-2 or TRBV6-3 with TRBJ1-5; 8 positions match TRBD1. The CDR3 runs to 18 residues. The trim removed 0 bases at V and 0 bases at J, leaving 7 bases unmatched. Germline lookup yields CDR1 MNHEY and CDR2 SVGEGT.

CDR3 protein: CAWSIGGGGGYTF. The CDR3 DNA sequence: TGTGCCTGGAGCATTGGAGGGGGCGGTGGCTACACCTTC. The chain couples TRBV30 to TRBJ1-2; 7 positions agree with TRBD1. The germline CDR1 and CDR2 sequences are GTSNPN and SVGIG (reference sequence). The CDR3 is 13 residues long. Unmatched junction bases numbered 8, after V lost 3 bases and J lost 7 bases.

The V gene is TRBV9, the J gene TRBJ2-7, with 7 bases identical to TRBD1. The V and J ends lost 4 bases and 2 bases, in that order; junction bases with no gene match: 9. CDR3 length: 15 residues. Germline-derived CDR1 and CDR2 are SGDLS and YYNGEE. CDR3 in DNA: TGTGCCAGCAGCCCCAGAGCGCAGGGGGCCTACGAGCAGTACTTC. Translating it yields CASSPRAQGAYEQYF.

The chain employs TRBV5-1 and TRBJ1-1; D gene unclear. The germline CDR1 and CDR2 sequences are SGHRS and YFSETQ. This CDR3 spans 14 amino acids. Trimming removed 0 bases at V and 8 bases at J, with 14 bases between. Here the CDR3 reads CASSLDAGALEAFF. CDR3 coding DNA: TGCGCCAGCAGCTTGGACGCCGGAGCACTCGAAGCTTTCTTT.

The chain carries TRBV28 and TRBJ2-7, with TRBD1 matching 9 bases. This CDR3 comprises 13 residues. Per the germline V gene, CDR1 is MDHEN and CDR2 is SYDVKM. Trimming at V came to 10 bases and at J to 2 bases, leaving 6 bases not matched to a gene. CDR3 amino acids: CAIQQGAPYEQYF. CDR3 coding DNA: TGTGCCATCCAACAGGGGGCGCCCTACGAGCAGTACTTC.